One T cell receptor beta chain is described in this entry. Which antigen it targets is not known. Base qualities are not provided; no much larger clone lies one nucleotide away. The study tested focal radiation therapy combined with CTLA-4 blockade (ipilimumab) in patients with chemo-refractory metastatic non-small-cell lung cancer. Libraries were prepared through the immunoSEQ multiplex PCR assay. As stored in TCRdb, this immuneACCESS dataset retains in-frame rearrangements with V and J assigned. A fraction of the clones does not appear; measured against another copy, unresolved V genes explain less than half of the discrepancy, and the remainder lacks a known reason. In this sample the table shows about 38,000 clones, 60% to 75% of which occur a single time. The ten most abundant clones make up approximately 9% of the sample. The germline V gene yields SGHNT for CDR1 and YENEEA for CDR2. Inclusive of the bounding cysteine and phenylalanine, the CDR3 is 15 residues long. The sequence is cut down to CDR3 DNA, 45 bases in frame from base 1. V is pared back by 0 bases and J by 1 base, with 10 bases lying between the germline termini.

The sample originates from a study of radiotherapy plus CTLA-4 blockade in lung cancer (dated by TCRdb to between 2018 and 2020). Background on the whole study: Objective responses were observed in about a sixth of enrolled patients, and disease control was achieved in around 30%.

The research as a whole found: The strongest predictors of response, as reported, were early dynamic changes in blood T cell clones along with a rise in serum interferon-beta after radiation. After treatment with radiotherapy and ipilimumab, TCR clones that originated in tumors expanded in peripheral blood.

This sequence was found in a human donor with non-small cell lung cancer who had stable disease on radiotherapy plus ipilimumab. Sequenced material: peripheral blood, taken from a patient treated with radiotherapy plus ipilimumab. The rearrangement joined TRBV11-3 to TRBJ2-7; the D call is possibly TRBD1 or TRBD2, each sharing 5 bases. The CDR3 in this case is CASSLDGGSSYEQYF. The DNA reads as follows: TGTGCCAGCAGCTTAGATGGGGGATCGTCCTACGAGCAGTACTTC.